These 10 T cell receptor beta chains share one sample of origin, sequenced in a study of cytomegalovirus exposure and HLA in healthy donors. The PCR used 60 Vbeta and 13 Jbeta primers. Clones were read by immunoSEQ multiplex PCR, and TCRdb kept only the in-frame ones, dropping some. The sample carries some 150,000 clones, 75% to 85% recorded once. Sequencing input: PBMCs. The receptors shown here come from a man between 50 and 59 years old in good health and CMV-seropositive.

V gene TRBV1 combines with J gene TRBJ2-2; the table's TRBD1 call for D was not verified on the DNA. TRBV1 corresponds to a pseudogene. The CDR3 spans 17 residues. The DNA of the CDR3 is TGCACCAGCAGCCAAGAACCCAGCGCGAAGGGGACCGGGGAGCTGTTTTTT. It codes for CTSSQEPSAKGTGELFF.

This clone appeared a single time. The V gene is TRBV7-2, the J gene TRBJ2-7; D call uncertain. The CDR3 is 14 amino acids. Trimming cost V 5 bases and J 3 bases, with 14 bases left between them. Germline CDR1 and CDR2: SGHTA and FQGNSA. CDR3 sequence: CASSKATEIYEQYF. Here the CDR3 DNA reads TGTGCCAGCAGCAAAGCGACTGAAATCTACGAGCAGTACTTC. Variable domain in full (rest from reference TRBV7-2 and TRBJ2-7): GAGVSQSPSNKVTEKGKDVELRCDPISGHTALYWYRQSLGQGLEFLIYFQGNSAPDKSGLPSDRFSAERTGGSVSTLTIQRTQQEDSAVYLCASSKATEIYEQYFGPGTRLTVT.

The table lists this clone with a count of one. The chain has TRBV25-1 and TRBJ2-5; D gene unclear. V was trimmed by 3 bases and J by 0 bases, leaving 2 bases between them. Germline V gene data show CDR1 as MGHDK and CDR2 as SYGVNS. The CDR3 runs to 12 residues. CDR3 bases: TGTGCCAGCAGTGACTACCAAGAGACCCAGTACTTC. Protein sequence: CASSDYQETQYF.

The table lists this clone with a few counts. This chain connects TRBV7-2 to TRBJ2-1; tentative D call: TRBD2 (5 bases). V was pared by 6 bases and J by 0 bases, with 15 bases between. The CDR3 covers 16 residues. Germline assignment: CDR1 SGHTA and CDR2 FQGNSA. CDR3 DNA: TGTGCCAGCAGAAAACGCGGAGGCAGCTCCTACAATGAGCAGTTCTTC. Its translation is CASRKRGGSSYNEQFF.

CDR3 nucleotide sequence: TGTGCCAGCAGTGTGGTGACTAGCGGACTCTACGAGCAGTACTTC. Protein sequence: CASSVVTSGLYEQYF. V gene TRBV28 combines with J gene TRBJ2-7, with TRBD2 matching over 9 bases. Germline-derived CDR1 and CDR2 are MDHEN and SYDVKM. CDR3 size: 15 residues. J lost 3 bases, V lost 5 bases, and 8 bases had no gene match.

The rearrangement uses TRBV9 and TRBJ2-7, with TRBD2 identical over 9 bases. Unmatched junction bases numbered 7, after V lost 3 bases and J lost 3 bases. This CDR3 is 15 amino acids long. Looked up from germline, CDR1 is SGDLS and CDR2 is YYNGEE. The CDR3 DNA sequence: TGTGCCAGCAGCGGGGGGCTAGCGGGAAACTACGAGCAGTACTTC. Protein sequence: CASSGGLAGNYEQYF.

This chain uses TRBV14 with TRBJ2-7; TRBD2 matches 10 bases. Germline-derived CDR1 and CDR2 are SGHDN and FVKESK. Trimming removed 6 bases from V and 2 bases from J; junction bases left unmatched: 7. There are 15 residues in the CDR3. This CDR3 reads CASSYGLAETYEQYF. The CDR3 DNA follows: TGTGCCAGCAGTTACGGACTAGCGGAGACCTACGAGCAGTACTTC.

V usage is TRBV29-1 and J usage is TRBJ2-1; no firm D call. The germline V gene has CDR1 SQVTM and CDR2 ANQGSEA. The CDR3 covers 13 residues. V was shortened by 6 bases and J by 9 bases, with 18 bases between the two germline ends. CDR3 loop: CSVLIRPRLEQFF. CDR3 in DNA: TGCAGCGTACTTATCCGGCCGCGACTTGAGCAGTTCTTC.

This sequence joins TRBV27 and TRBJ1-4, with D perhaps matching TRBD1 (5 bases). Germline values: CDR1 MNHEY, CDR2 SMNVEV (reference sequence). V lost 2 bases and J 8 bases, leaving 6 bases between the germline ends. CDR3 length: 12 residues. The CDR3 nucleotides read TGTGCCAGCAGTTTACGGGGGGAAAAACTGTTTTTT. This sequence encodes CASSLRGEKLFF.

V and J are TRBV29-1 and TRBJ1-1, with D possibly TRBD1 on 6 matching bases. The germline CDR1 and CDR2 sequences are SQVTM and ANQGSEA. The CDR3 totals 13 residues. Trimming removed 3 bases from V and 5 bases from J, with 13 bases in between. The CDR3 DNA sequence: TGCAGCGTTGAGAGGGGGGGCTATACTGAAGCTTTCTTT. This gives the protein CSVERGGYTEAFF.